A single sample gave rise to the 6 T cell receptor beta chains below, sequenced in a study of shared clonotypes between healthy human individuals. Positively selected for CCR7, the CD45RO-negative cells used as naive CD8 cells excluded terminally differentiated effector memory CD45RA+ cells. The data were produced by immunoSEQ multiplex PCR, yet TCRdb's version contains in-frame clones alone and is incomplete. The sample yields more than 2 million clones, 93% seen once. Sequenced: naive CD8+ T cells from PBMCs. These receptors all stem from a man aged 18 to 35 in good health. Some clones in this sample may be carry-over from other donors' samples.

This chain joins TRBV7-9 and TRBJ1-1; no reliable D call. The germline CDR1 and CDR2 sequences are SEHNR and FQNEAQ (reference sequence). The CDR3 spans 12 residues. CDR3: CGTAPMNTEAFF. The CDR3 DNA reads as TGTGGTACAGCCCCAATGAACACTGAAGCTTTCTTT.

This clone was counted a single time. The chain combines TRBV15 with TRBJ2-7; D unclear. The CDR3 is 16 amino acids. V was shortened by 0 bases and J by 0 bases, with 12 bases between the two germline ends. Germline values: CDR1 LNHNV, CDR2 YYDKDF (reference sequence). The CDR3 DNA follows: TGTGCCACCAGCAGAGATCGGCCAACCCGCTCCTACGAGCAGTACTTC. Residues: CATSRDRPTRSYEQYF.

This clone was recorded only once. This chain uses TRBV11-2 with TRBJ2-2; 11 bases are a match to TRBD2. The junction had 9 bases not matched to a gene; V was cut back by 3 bases and J by 9 bases. Germline CDR1 SGHAT, CDR2 FQNNGV. The CDR3 has 16 residues. CDR3: CASSFHLAGGLRELFF. CDR3 nucleotides: TGTGCCAGCAGCTTCCACTTAGCGGGAGGGCTGAGGGAGCTGTTTTTT.

This clone showed up just once. This chain uses TRBV6-1 with TRBJ2-6; 10 bases map to TRBD1. Germline V CDR1 and CDR2: MNHNS, SASEGT. The V and J ends lost 0 bases and 4 bases, in that order; junction bases with no gene match: 9. This CDR3 is built from 19 residues. CDR3 DNA sequence: TGTGCCAGCAGTGAAGCTGTTTGGACAGGGGGGGACGGGGCCAACGTCCTGACTTTC. It specifies CASSEAVWTGGDGANVLTF.

V is TRBV7-8 and J is TRBJ2-3, with D unresolved. This CDR3 spans 12 amino acids. V dropped 7 bases and J dropped 6 bases, with 11 bases sitting between them. Germline V gene sequence: CDR1 SGHVS, CDR2 FQNEAQ. The CDR3 sequence is CASTQDRDTQYF. The CDR3 DNA sequence: TGTGCCAGCACCCAGGACCGGGATACGCAGTATTTT.

V gene TRBV10-2 combines with J gene TRBJ2-7; D perhaps matches TRBD1 (7 bases). This CDR3 is 14 amino acids long. Trimming cost V 4 bases and J 4 bases, with 14 bases left between them. The germline CDR1 and CDR2 sequences are WSHSY and SAAADI. CDR3 in amino acids: CASSVRQGGYEQYF. CDR3 bases: TGCGCCAGCAGTGTCAGACAGGGAGGATACGAGCAGTACTTC.